This T cell receptor (beta chain) was retrieved from a study of molecular identifiers for immune sequencing clone quantification. Study at large: RNA from 20,000 or 100,000 naive CD8 cells was split five ways in replicates, with four sequenced. The study, taken as a whole, reports: Clones that had above 20 RNA copies took up over 99% of effector molecules but under 1% in naive cells.

This clonotype occurred a few times. Its matching antigen is unknown. Sorting was used to obtain naive CD8 T cells (CD8+CD4-CCR7+CD45RA+). A single record per CDR3 protein comes from TCRdb applying MiXCR to the PCR reads. This table holds over 85,000 distinct CDR3 sequences, 30% to 45% found once. Sequencing input: naive CD8+ T cells from blood, with Jurkat cell RNA spiked in. Subset in this sample: FACS-sorted CD8+CD4-CCR7+CD45RA+ naive T cells. This sequence originates from a human donor in good health. Some libraries in this study had Jurkat cell RNA spiked in.

The CDR3 here is CASSPPGGGRQTQYF. CDR3 nucleotide sequence: TGTGCCAGCAGCCCCCCCGGGGGGGGCAGGCAGACCCAGTACTTC. This chain uses TRBV9 with TRBJ2-5, with 8 positions matching TRBD2. This CDR3 comprises 15 residues. Germline CDR1 is SGDLS and CDR2 is YYNGEE. Germline trimming cut 4 bases from V and 6 bases from J; bases unmatched to any gene: 11.